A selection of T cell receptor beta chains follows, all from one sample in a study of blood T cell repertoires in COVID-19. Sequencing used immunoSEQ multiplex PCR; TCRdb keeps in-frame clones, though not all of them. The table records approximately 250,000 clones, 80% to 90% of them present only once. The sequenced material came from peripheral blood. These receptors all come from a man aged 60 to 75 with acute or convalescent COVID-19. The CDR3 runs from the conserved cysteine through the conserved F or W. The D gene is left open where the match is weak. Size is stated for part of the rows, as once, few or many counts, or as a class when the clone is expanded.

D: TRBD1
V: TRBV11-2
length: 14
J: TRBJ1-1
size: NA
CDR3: CASSLQTGGLEAFF
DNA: TGTGCCAGCAGCTTACAGACAGGGGGCCTTGAAGCTTTCTTT

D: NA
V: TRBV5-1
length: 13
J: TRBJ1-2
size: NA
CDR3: CASSFDSNYGYTF
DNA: TGCGCCAGCAGCTTCGACTCTAACTATGGCTACACCTTC

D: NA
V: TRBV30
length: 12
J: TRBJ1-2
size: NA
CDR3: CAWSAGAHGYTF
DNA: TGTGCCTGGAGCGCTGGGGCCCATGGCTACACCTTC

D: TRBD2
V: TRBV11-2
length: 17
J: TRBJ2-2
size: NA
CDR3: CASSSTWAGASTGELFF
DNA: TGTGCCAGCAGTTCCACGTGGGCGGGAGCGTCCACCGGGGAGCTGTTTTTT

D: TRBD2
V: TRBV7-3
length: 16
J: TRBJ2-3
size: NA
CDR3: CASSTGLAGGADTQYF
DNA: TGTGCCAGCAGCACTGGGTTGGCGGGAGGGGCAGATACGCAGTATTTT

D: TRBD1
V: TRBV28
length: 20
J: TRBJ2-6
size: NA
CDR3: CASSPGTGGDPFSGANVLTF
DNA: TGTGCCAGCAGTCCGGGGACAGGGGGCGATCCCTTCTCTGGGGCCAACGTCCTGACTTTC

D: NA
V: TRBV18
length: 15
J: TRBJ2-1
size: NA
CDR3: CASSPQGVTRSEQFF
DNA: TGTGCCAGCTCACCACAGGGGGTCACGCGGAGTGAGCAGTTCTTC

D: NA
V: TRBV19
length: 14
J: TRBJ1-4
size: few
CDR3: CASSIAPVNEKLFF
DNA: TGTGCCAGTAGTATCGCCCCAGTTAATGAAAAACTGTTTTTT

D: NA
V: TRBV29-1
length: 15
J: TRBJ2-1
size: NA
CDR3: CSVGSRLAEYNEQFF
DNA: TGCAGCGTGGGATCTAGGCTAGCCGAATACAATGAGCAGTTCTTC

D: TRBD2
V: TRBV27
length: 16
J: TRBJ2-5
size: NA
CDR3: CASRPSGRVGGETQYF
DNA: TGTGCCAGCAGACCTAGCGGGAGGGTCGGGGGAGAGACCCAGTACTTC

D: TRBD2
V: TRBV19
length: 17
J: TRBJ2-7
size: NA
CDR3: CASSTRLAELSSYEQYF
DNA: TGTGCCAGTAGTACCCGACTAGCGGAATTGAGCTCCTACGAGCAGTACTTC

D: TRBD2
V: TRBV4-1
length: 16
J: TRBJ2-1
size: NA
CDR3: CASSRIRTSGINEQFF
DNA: TGCGCCAGCAGCCGAATTAGGACTAGCGGGATAAATGAGCAGTTCTTC

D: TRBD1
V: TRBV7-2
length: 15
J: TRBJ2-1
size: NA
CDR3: CASSSDRGIHNEQFF
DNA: TGTGCCAGCAGCTCTGACAGGGGGATTCACAATGAGCAGTTCTTC

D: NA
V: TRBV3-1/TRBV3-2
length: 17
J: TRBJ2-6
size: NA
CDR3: CASSRGTGVSGANVLTF
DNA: TGTGCCAGCAGCCGAGGGACGGGAGTCTCTGGGGCCAACGTCCTGACTTTC

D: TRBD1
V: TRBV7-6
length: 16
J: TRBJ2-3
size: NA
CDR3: CASSTQTGGHSDTQYF
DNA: TGTGCCAGCAGTACCCAGACAGGGGGCCATTCGGATACGCAGTATTTT

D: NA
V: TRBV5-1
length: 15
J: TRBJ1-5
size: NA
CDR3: CASSLGGQLNQPQHF
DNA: TGCGCCAGCAGCTTAGGTGGACAGCTAAATCAGCCCCAGCATTTT

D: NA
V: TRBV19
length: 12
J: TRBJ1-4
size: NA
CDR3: CASSRQGLKLFF
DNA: TGTGCCAGTAGTCGGCAGGGCCTAAAACTGTTTTTT

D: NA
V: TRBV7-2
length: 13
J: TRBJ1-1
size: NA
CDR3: CASSPQVNTEAFF
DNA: TGTGCCAGCAGCCCACAGGTTAACACTGAAGCTTTCTTT

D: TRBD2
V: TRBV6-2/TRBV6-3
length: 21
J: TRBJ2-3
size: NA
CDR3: CASSYSSGRSLAGLSTDTQYF
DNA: TGTGCCAGCAGTTACTCGAGCGGCAGGAGCCTAGCGGGACTCAGCACAGATACGCAGTATTTT

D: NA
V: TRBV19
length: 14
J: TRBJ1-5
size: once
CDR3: CASSIDGHFQPQHF
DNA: TGTGCCAGTAGTATAGATGGACATTTTCAGCCCCAGCATTTT

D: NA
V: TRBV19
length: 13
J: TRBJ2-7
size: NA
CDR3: CASSIGYYYEQYF
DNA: TGTGCCAGTAGTATTGGCTACTACTACGAGCAGTACTTC

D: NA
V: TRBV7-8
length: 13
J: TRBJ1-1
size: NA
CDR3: CASSLQMNTEAFF
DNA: TGTGCCAGCAGCCTTCAGATGAACACTGAAGCTTTCTTT

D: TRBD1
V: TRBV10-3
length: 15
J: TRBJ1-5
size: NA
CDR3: CAISTGTGSNQPQHF
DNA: TGTGCCATCAGCACCGGGACAGGGAGTAATCAGCCCCAGCATTTT

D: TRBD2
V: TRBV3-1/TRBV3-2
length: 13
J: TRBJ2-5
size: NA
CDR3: CASSTPGRATQYF
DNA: TGTGCCAGCAGCACTCCCGGGAGGGCGACCCAGTACTTC

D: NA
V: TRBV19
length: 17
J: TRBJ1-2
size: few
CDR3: CASSDVGTRAFAAGYTF
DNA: TGTGCCAGTAGTGACGTCGGGACAAGGGCTTTCGCGGCTGGCTACACCTTC

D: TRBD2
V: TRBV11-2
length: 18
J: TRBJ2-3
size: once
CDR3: CASSLVSGGRVGTDTQYF
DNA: TGTGCCAGCAGCTTGGTTAGCGGGGGGAGGGTCGGCACAGATACGCAGTATTTT

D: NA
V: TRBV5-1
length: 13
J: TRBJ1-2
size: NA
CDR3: CASSLSAGLGYTF
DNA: TGCGCCAGCAGCTTGTCGGCAGGACTTGGCTACACCTTC

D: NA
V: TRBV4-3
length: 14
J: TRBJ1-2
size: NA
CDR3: CASSQEEASAGYTF
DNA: TGCGCCAGCAGCCAAGAGGAGGCGTCCGCTGGCTACACCTTC

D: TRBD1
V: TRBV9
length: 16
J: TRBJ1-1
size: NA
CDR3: CASSVVGGQGNTEAFF
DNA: TGTGCCAGCAGCGTAGTAGGGGGACAGGGGAACACTGAAGCTTTCTTT

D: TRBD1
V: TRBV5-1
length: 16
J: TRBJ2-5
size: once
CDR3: CASSLGGTGSQETQYF
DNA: TGCGCCAGCAGCTTGGGGGGGACAGGGAGCCAAGAGACCCAGTACTTC

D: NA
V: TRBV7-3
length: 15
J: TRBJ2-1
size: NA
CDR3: CASSLTGTSYNEQFF
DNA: TGTGCCAGCAGCTTAACGGGGACATCCTACAATGAGCAGTTCTTC

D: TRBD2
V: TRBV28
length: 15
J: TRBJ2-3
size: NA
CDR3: CASSLYLAGTDTQYF
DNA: TGTGCCAGCAGTTTATATCTAGCGGGCACAGATACGCAGTATTTT

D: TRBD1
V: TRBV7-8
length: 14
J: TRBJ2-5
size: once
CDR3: CASSLGQGQETQYF
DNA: TGTGCCAGCAGCCTGGGACAGGGACAAGAGACCCAGTACTTC

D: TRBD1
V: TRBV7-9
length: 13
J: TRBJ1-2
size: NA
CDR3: CASTFTGDYGYTF
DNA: TGTGCCAGCACCTTTACAGGGGACTATGGCTACACCTTC

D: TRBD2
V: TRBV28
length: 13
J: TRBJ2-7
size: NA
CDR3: CASSLREWYEQYF
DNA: TGTGCCAGCAGTTTGCGGGAGTGGTACGAGCAGTACTTC

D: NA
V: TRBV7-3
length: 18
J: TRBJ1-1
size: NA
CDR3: CASSLFDSRGAMNTEAFF
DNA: TGTGCCAGCAGCTTATTCGATAGCAGGGGAGCTATGAACACTGAAGCTTTCTTT

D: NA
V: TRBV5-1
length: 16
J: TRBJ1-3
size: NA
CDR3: CASSFFGLHSGNTIYF
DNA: TGCGCCAGCAGCTTCTTTGGACTACACTCTGGAAACACCATATATTTT

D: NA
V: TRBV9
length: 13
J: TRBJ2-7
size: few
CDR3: CASSAGVRDEQYF
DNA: TGTGCCAGCAGCGCAGGGGTTAGGGACGAGCAGTACTTC

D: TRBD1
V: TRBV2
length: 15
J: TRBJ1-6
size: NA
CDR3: CASSGQGTLNSPLHF
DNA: TGTGCCAGCAGTGGACAGGGTACTTTGAATTCACCCCTCCACTTT

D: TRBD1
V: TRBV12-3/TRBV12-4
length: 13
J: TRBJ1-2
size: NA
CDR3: CASNLGQADGYTF
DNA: TGTGCCAGCAACCTTGGACAGGCGGATGGCTACACCTTC

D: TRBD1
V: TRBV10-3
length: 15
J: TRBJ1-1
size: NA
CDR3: CAIRNDGDRGLEAFF
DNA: TGTGCCATCAGAAATGACGGGGACAGGGGGCTTGAAGCTTTCTTT

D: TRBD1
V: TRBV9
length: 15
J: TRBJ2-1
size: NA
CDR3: CASSVETGWGHEQFF
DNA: TGTGCCAGCAGCGTAGAGACAGGGTGGGGGCATGAGCAGTTCTTC

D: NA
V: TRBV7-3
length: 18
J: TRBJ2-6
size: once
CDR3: CASSLTGGRRSGANVLTF
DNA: TGTGCCAGCAGCTTAACGGGCGGGCGCCGCTCTGGGGCCAACGTCCTGACTTTC

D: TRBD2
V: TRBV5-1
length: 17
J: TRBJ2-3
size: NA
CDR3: CASSSIGLAVGGDTQYF
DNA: TGCGCCAGCAGCTCAATCGGACTAGCGGTGGGTGGGGATACGCAGTATTTT

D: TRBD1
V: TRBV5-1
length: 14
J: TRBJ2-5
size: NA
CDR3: CASSSGQGRETQYF
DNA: TGCGCCAGCAGCTCCGGACAGGGCCGGGAGACCCAGTACTTC

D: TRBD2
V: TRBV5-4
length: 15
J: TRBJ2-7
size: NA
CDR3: CASKVGGTASYEQYF
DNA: TGTGCCAGCAAGGTGGGGGGGACGGCCTCCTACGAGCAGTACTTC

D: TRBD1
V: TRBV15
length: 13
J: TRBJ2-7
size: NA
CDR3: CATSPGQAYEQYF
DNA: TGTGCCACCAGCCCGGGACAGGCCTACGAGCAGTACTTC

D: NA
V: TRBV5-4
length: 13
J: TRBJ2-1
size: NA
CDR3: CASSMDSHNEQFF
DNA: TGTGCCAGCAGCATGGACTCCCACAATGAGCAGTTCTTC

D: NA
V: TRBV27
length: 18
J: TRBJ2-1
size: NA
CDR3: CASSLSGGTISAYNEQFF
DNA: TGTGCCAGCAGTTTATCGGGGGGTACAATTTCGGCCTACAATGAGCAGTTCTTC

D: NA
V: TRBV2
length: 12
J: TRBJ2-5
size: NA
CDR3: CASGALQETQYF
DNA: TGTGCCAGCGGGGCACTCCAAGAGACCCAGTACTTC

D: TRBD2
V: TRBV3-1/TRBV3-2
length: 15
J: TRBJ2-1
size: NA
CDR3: CASRKGRGGYNEQFF
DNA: TGTGCCAGCAGGAAGGGACGGGGGGGATACAATGAGCAGTTCTTC

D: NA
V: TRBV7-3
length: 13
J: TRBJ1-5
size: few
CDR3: CASSPGGNQPQHF
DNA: TGTGCCAGCAGCCCCGGGGGTAATCAGCCCCAGCATTTT

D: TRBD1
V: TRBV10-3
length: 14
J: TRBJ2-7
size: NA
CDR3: CAIRGQGNSYEQYF
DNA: TGTGCCATCAGGGGACAGGGAAACTCCTACGAGCAGTACTTC

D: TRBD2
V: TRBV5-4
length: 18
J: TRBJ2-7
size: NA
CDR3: CASSLAAFPSGSRVEQYF
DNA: TGTGCCAGCAGCTTGGCTGCGTTTCCTAGCGGTTCCCGGGTCGAGCAGTACTTC

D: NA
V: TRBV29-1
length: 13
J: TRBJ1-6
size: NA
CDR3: CSAQDSSNSPLHF
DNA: TGCAGCGCGCAGGACAGTTCTAATTCACCCCTCCACTTT

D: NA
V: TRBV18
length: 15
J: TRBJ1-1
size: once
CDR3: CASSPTTSHNTEAFF
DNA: TGTGCCAGCTCACCAACCACAAGTCACAACACTGAAGCTTTCTTT

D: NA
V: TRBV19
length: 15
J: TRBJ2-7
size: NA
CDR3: CASSIPGSYDYEQYF
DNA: TGTGCCAGTAGTATACCGGGATCTTACGATTACGAGCAGTACTTC

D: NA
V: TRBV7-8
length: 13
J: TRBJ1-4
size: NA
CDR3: CASSLGARGKLFF
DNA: TGTGCCAGCAGCTTAGGGGCGAGGGGGAAACTGTTTTTT

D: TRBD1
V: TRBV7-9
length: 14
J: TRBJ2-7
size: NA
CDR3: CASSYRTGGVEQYF
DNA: TGTGCCAGCAGCTACCGGACAGGGGGGGTCGAGCAGTACTTC

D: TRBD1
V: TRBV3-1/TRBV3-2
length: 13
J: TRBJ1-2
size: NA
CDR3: CASSGDRGPGYTF
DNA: TGTGCCAGCAGCGGGGACAGGGGGCCTGGCTACACCTTC